Below are 11 T cell receptor beta chains sequenced from a single sample in a study of breast tumors, draining lymph nodes, adjacent tissues. TCRdb fed the multiplex PCR reads into MiXCR, producing one record per CDR3 protein. Here the sample spans some 110,000 distinct CDR3 sequences, about 30% being singletons. Samples came from axillary lymph nodes draining the breast cancer. Sequenced material: axillary lymph node tissue. The receptors were sampled from a female donor with breast cancer. Some clones in this sample may be carry-over from other donors' samples.

This clonotype was observed many times. The V gene is TRBV4-1, the J gene TRBJ1-3, with 8 bases identical to TRBD1. Germline CDR1 MGHRA, CDR2 YSYEKL. The CDR3 is made up of 15 amino acids. V trimming: 0 bases; J trimming: 4 bases; junction bases outside the gene matches: 2. CDR3 protein: CASSQDQGAGNTIYF. CDR3 DNA: TGCGCCAGCAGCCAAGATCAGGGGGCGGGAAACACCATATATTTT.

This sequence joins TRBV29-1 and TRBJ1-2, with TRBD1 identical over 9 bases. The germline V gene has CDR1 SQVTM and CDR2 ANQGSEA. The CDR3 has 14 amino acids. CDR3 coding DNA: TGCGGCGCCATCGGGGGACAGGGATTGAGGGGCCACACCTTC. Protein sequence: CGAIGGQGLRGHTF.

Details on this clonotype: An end of the junction differs from the germline gene, which may be a read error. This chain joins TRBV28 and TRBJ1-5; the D gene is possibly TRBD1 (6 bases). This CDR3 comprises 16 residues. Germline V gene data show CDR1 as MDHEN and CDR2 as SYDVKM. The CDR3 nucleotides read TGTGCCAGCAGAATAGGGCAGGGGAAATTTAATCAGCCCCAACATTTT. As protein: CASRIGQGKFNQPQHF. Full variable domain (outside the CDR3, taken from reference TRBV28 and TRBJ1-5): DVKVTQSSRYLVKRTGEKVFLECVQDMDHENMFWYRQDPGLGLRLIYFSYDVKMKEKGDIPEGYSVSREKKERFSLILESASTNQTSMYLCASRIGQGKFNQPQHFGDGTRLSIL.

In this sample, this clonotype turned up many times. The chain employs TRBV9 and TRBJ2-1; 8 positions agree with TRBD2. Unmatched junction bases numbered 12, after V lost 3 bases and J lost 10 bases. The germline CDR1 and CDR2 sequences are SGDLS and YYNGEE. CDR3 length equals 15 residues. CDR3 amino acids: CASSAGGDYLSEQFF. CDR3 bases: TGTGCCAGCAGCGCGGGGGGGGACTACCTCAGCGAGCAGTTCTTC. Looking up the rest from reference TRBV9 and TRBJ2-1 gives the full variable domain: DSGVTQTPKHLITATGQRVTLRCSPRSGDLSVYWYQQSLDQGLQFLIQYYNGEERAKGNILERFSAQQFPDLHSELNLSSLELGDSALYFCASSAGGDYLSEQFFGPGTRLTVL.

The rearrangement links TRBV20-1 to TRBJ1-2; perhaps TRBD1 as D (6 bases). V lost 2 bases and J lost 8, with 9 bases in between. CDR1 and CDR2 (germline): DFQATT, SNEGSKA (reference sequence). This CDR3 spans 11 amino acids. CDR3 protein: CSARQGPGYTF. CDR3 coding DNA: TGCAGTGCTAGACAGGGGCCCGGCTACACCTTC.

This clonotype was seen more than once but under ten times. A much larger clone differs by one base, so this may be a read error. The chain has TRBV12-5 and TRBJ2-2, with D maybe TRBD2 (5 bases). CDR3 size: 13 residues. V shed 3 bases and J shed 6 bases, with 8 bases lying between them. The germline V gene encodes CDR1 LGHNT and CDR2 FRNRAP. This CDR3 is CASGFAGAGELFF. CDR3 coding DNA: TGTGCTAGTGGTTTCGCCGGGGCCGGGGAGCTGTTTTTT.

This clonotype was picked up many times. The chain combines TRBV6-4 with TRBJ1-1, with D maybe TRBD1 (6 bases). Trimming took 0 bases from V and 1 from J, leaving 12 bases between them. Per germline, CDR1 MRHNA and CDR2 SNTAGT. The CDR3 loop spans 16 amino acids. CDR3 DNA: TGTGCCAGCAGTGACTCGGTAACAGGGAAGAACACTGAAGCTTTCTTT. Translating it yields CASSDSVTGKNTEAFF.

This clonotype was seen at least ten times. The CDR3 reads CASSLGPSSTDTQYF. The DNA for the CDR3 is TGCGCCAGCAGCTTGGGCCCGTCATCCACAGATACGCAGTATTTT. The chain has TRBV5-1 and TRBJ2-3; D unclear. The CDR3 length is 15 residues. Trimming left V 0 bases short and J 2 bases short, with 10 bases between. Germline lookup yields CDR1 SGHRS and CDR2 YFSETQ.

About this clonotype itself: One end of the junction does not line up with germline, which may come from a read error. This sequence joins TRBV7-9 and TRBJ2-7, with TRBD2 matching over 10 bases. The CDR3 is made up of 15 amino acids. From germline, CDR1 is SEHNR and CDR2 FQNEAQ (reference sequence). CDR3 coding DNA: TGTGCCAGCAGCCCCGCCGGGACTAGCGACTACGAGCAGCACTTC. It codes for CASSPAGTSDYEQHF.

The chain carries TRBV24-1 and TRBJ2-7; unclear D gene. CDR1 KGHDR and CDR2 SFDVKD come from the germline V gene. V shed 4 bases and J shed 3 bases, with 9 bases lying between them. The CDR3 contains 13 residues. CDR3: CATSDRLGYEQYF. As DNA, the CDR3 is TGTGCCACCAGTGACAGATTAGGCTACGAGCAGTACTTC.

This clonotype has at least ten counts. This chain joins TRBV20-1 and TRBJ2-1, with 9 nucleotides matching TRBD2. Germline V gene lookup returns CDR1 DFQATT and CDR2 SNEGSKA (reference sequence). This CDR3 has 13 amino acids. J gave up 7 bases and V 5 bases, and 6 bases lay outside the gene matches. Here the CDR3 DNA reads TGCAGTGCTGTTAGCGGGAGTAAAAATGAGCAGTTCTTC. Translated, it gives CSAVSGSKNEQFF.